The clone carrying this TCR beta chain has only a few counts. The antigen remains unidentified. V was cut by 6 bases and J by 13 bases, with 18 bases left in between. This CDR3 comprises 11 residues. Germline V lookup: CDR1 GTSNPN, CDR2 SVGIG (reference sequence). This entry is derived from a study of early T cells in non-severe SARS-CoV-2 infection. Study-wide points: Anti-spike CD8 responses were favored in VDJdb matching, and private and CD4 specificities were missed.

TCRdb recomputed calls from the 5' RACE reads with MiXCR, one row per CDR3 protein. The table has about 33,000 distinct CDR3 sequences, under 6% seen once. The J gene is TRBJ2-5, the V gene TRBV30; the D gene could be TRBD1 or TRBD2 (6 bases each). This receptor was taken from an adult who was a healthcare worker with PCR-confirmed SARS-CoV-2 infection or an uninfected control (not recorded which). Sequenced sample: whole blood. The DNA for the CDR3 is TGTGCCTGCGTCTGGGGGGCATCTCCGTACTTC. Protein sequence: CACVWGASPYF.